The rows below give T cell receptor beta chains drawn from one sample of a study of shared clonotypes between healthy human individuals. Profiled with immunoSEQ multiplex PCR; TCRdb holds only in-frame clones, not every one. The sample shows some 680,000 clones, about three quarters of them seen only once. Sequenced material: memory CD4+ T cells sorted from blood. The origin of the receptors is a woman in her 30s in good health. The CDR3 runs from the conserved cysteine through the conserved F or W. Fields, in order: clone size, D gene, V gene, J gene, CDR3 protein, CDR3 DNA. D genes are given only for firm matches. Expanded clones get a size class; other rows say once, few or many, or leave the size out.

-	-	TRBV5-1	TRBJ1-2	CASSLRTVGDGYTF	TGCGCCAGCAGCCTCCGGACAGTCGGGGATGGCTACACCTTC
-	-	TRBV19	TRBJ1-4	CASRGEKLFF	TGTGCCAGTAGGGGAGAAAAACTGTTTTTT
-	-	TRBV21-1	TRBJ2-2	CASSSISETGELFF	TGTGCCAGCAGCAGCATTAGCGAGACCGGGGAGCTGTTTTTT
-	-	TRBV9	TRBJ1-2	CASSRQSGGSYGYTF	TGTGCCAGCAGCCGACAGAGCGGCGGGAGTTATGGCTACACCTTC
-	TRBD2	TRBV5-1	TRBJ2-2	CASSFGLASNTGELFF	TGCGCCAGCAGCTTTGGACTAGCGTCGAACACCGGGGAGCTGTTTTTT
-	-	TRBV7-6	TRBJ2-2	CASSLAIAGQAGELFF	TGTGCCAGCAGCTTAGCTATTGCGGGTCAGGCCGGGGAGCTGTTTTTT
-	TRBD1	TRBV5-1	TRBJ1-2	CASTSDRAWDGYTF	TGCGCCAGCACATCGGACAGGGCTTGGGATGGCTACACCTTC
-	-	TRBV18	TRBJ2-2	CASLPPGTNTGELFF	TGTGCCAGCTTACCACCGGGGACCAACACCGGGGAGCTGTTTTTT
-	-	TRBV7-6	TRBJ2-2	CASSPRDTGELFF	TGTGCCAGCAGCCCCAGGGACACCGGGGAGCTGTTTTTT
-	-	TRBV29-1	TRBJ2-3	CSVDQGGQFTDTQYF	TGCAGCGTTGACCAGGGGGGCCAGTTTACAGATACGCAGTATTTT
-	-	TRBV27	TRBJ2-6	CASSYGSGANVLTF	TGTGCCAGCAGTTACGGGTCTGGGGCCAACGTCCTGACTTTC
few	TRBD1	TRBV7-6	TRBJ1-1	CASSLGLGQGNTEAFF	TGTGCCAGCAGCTTGGGTTTAGGACAGGGGAACACTGAAGCTTTCTTT
few	-	TRBV5-5	TRBJ1-1	CASSLAASHTEAFF	TGTGCCAGCAGCTTGGCGGCCAGCCACACTGAAGCTTTCTTT
few	-	TRBV19	TRBJ1-1	CASRRRQTNTEAFF	TGTGCCAGTAGGCGGCGGCAGACAAACACTGAAGCTTTCTTT
once	TRBD1	TRBV13	TRBJ2-7	CASSLLNLTGSYEQYF	TGTGCCAGCAGCCTCCTTAATTTGACAGGGTCCTACGAGCAGTACTTC
-	TRBD1	TRBV10-2	TRBJ2-3	CASSDASQGISTDTQYF	TGCGCCAGCAGTGATGCCTCACAGGGGATAAGCACAGATACGCAGTATTTT
-	TRBD2	TRBV2	TRBJ2-7	CASSRLAGPYEQYF	TGTGCCAGCAGTCGGCTAGCGGGACCCTACGAGCAGTACTTC
-	-	TRBV30	TRBJ2-1	CAWSALGGSIDEQFF	TGTGCCTGGAGCGCCTTAGGGGGTTCCATTGATGAGCAGTTCTTC
-	TRBD2	TRBV27	TRBJ2-5	CASSGSRGAQYF	TGTGCCAGCAGTGGCTCACGGGGGGCCCAGTACTTC
-	-	TRBV7-6	TRBJ2-7	CASSPRGYEQYF	TGTGCCAGCAGCCCAAGGGGCTACGAGCAGTACTTC
-	-	TRBV18	TRBJ1-1	CASSPPVVTEAFF	TGTGCCAGCTCACCACCCGTGGTGACTGAAGCTTTCTTT
-	-	TRBV18	TRBJ2-4	CASSSLDTKNIQYF	TGTGCCAGCTCGTCCCTGGACACCAAAAACATTCAGTACTTC
few	-	TRBV10-1	TRBJ2-1	CASSEAIDKAEQFF	TGCGCCAGCAGTGAGGCGATAGACAAGGCTGAGCAGTTCTTC
once	-	TRBV11-2	TRBJ1-5	CASSLLQHQPQHF	TGTGCCAGCAGCTTGTTACAGCATCAGCCCCAGCATTTT
-	-	TRBV7-9	TRBJ1-1	CASSPDRLNTEAFF	TGTGCCAGCAGCCCTGACAGGCTGAACACTGAAGCTTTCTTT
-	-	TRBV10-2	TRBJ2-7	CASSETQGSNEQYF	TGCGCCAGCAGTGAGACCCAGGGAAGTAACGAGCAGTACTTC
-	TRBD1	TRBV10-3	TRBJ2-2	CAIRQGVAGELFF	TGTGCCATCAGACAGGGGGTTGCCGGGGAGCTGTTTTTT
-	TRBD2	TRBV29-1	TRBJ2-1	CSVEAGASGSSYNEQFF	TGCAGCGTTGAAGCGGGCGCTAGCGGGAGCTCCTACAATGAGCAGTTCTTC
once	TRBD2	TRBV6-1	TRBJ2-1	CASSGLAGRLNEQFF	TGTGCCAGCAGTGGACTAGCGGGAAGGCTCAATGAGCAGTTCTTC
-	-	TRBV6-1	TRBJ2-7	CASSDGRREQLYEQYF	TGTGCCAGCAGTGACGGTCGTAGGGAACAGCTCTACGAGCAGTACTTC
few	-	TRBV29-1	TRBJ2-3	CSADTRGGDTQYF	TGCAGCGCCGACACCCGAGGGGGGGATACGCAGTATTTT
-	TRBD2	TRBV4-2	TRBJ2-1	CASIGTSFNEQFF	TGTGCCAGCATTGGGACTAGCTTCAATGAGCAGTTCTTC
once	-	TRBV25-1	TRBJ2-2	CASSATKNTGELFF	TGTGCCAGCAGTGCCACAAAGAACACCGGGGAGCTGTTTTTT
-	TRBD2	TRBV6-5	TRBJ2-7	CASRRAGDSSYEQYF	TGTGCCAGCAGAAGGGCGGGAGACTCGTCCTACGAGCAGTACTTC
-	TRBD2	TRBV10-1	TRBJ2-3	CASSGFGTSGRDTQYF	TGCGCCAGCAGTGGATTCGGGACTAGCGGGAGGGATACGCAGTATTTT
-	-	TRBV13	TRBJ1-1	CASRRGGAVNTEAFF	TGTGCCAGCCGACGAGGGGGAGCGGTGAACACTGAAGCTTTCTTT
-	-	TRBV5-1	TRBJ1-4	CASSLGGGNEKLFF	TGCGCCAGCAGCTTGGGGGGCGGGAATGAAAAACTGTTTTTT
-	TRBD2	TRBV11-3	TRBJ2-1	CASSSGLAEGNEQFF	TGTGCCAGCAGCTCGGGACTAGCAGAAGGAAATGAGCAGTTCTTC
-	TRBD1	TRBV27	TRBJ1-4	CASSSHRGSNEKLFF	TGTGCCAGCAGTTCCCACAGGGGCTCTAATGAAAAACTGTTTTTT
-	TRBD2	TRBV27	TRBJ2-2	CASSQPGGPPGELFF	TGTGCCAGCAGTCAACCGGGGGGGCCCCCCGGGGAGCTGTTTTTT
-	-	TRBV27	TRBJ1-1	CASSSYSEGNTEAFF	TGTGCCAGCAGTTCGTACAGTGAGGGGAACACTGAAGCTTTCTTT
-	-	TRBV9	TRBJ2-1	CASSRNEQFF	TGTGCCAGCAGTCGAAATGAGCAGTTCTTC
-	TRBD1	TRBV2	TRBJ1-5	CASSERRQGVSNQPQHF	TGTGCCAGCAGTGAACGAAGGCAGGGGGTCAGCAATCAGCCCCAGCATTTT
once	TRBD2	TRBV5-1	TRBJ2-4	CASSLRTSGDKNIQYF	TGCGCCAGCAGCTTAAGGACTAGCGGGGATAAAAACATTCAGTACTTC
-	-	TRBV7-3	TRBJ1-2	CASSPDGLGYTF	TGTGCCAGCAGTCCTGATGGGTTAGGCTACACCTTC
-	TRBD2	TRBV28	TRBJ2-7	CASSPWTRLGEQYF	TGTGCCAGCAGTCCGTGGACTAGACTGGGGGAGCAGTACTTC
few	-	TRBV10-3	TRBJ2-3	CAISFGDSTDTQYF	TGTGCCATCAGTTTCGGAGACAGCACAGATACGCAGTATTTT
many	-	TRBV4-1	TRBJ2-3	CASSQGWSPSTDTQYF	TGCGCCAGCAGCCAAGGATGGTCTCCTAGCACAGATACGCAGTATTTT
-	TRBD2	TRBV7-8	TRBJ2-5	CASSLWRLAGEETQYF	TGTGCCAGCAGCTTATGGAGACTAGCGGGAGAAGAGACCCAGTACTTC
few	-	TRBV6-4	TRBJ1-1	CASSRTDNTEAFF	TGTGCCAGCAGTCGGACGGATAACACTGAAGCTTTCTTT
few	TRBD1	TRBV7-9	TRBJ2-7	CASSLTGLYEQYF	TGTGCCAGCAGCTTGACAGGGCTTTACGAGCAGTACTTC
few	-	TRBV5-4	TRBJ1-4	CASSSWGTSNEKLFF	TGTGCCAGCAGCTCCTGGGGGACATCCAATGAAAAACTGTTTTTT
-	-	TRBV11-2	TRBJ1-1	CASSLDRQIGAFF	TGTGCCAGCAGCTTAGATCGACAAATCGGCGCTTTCTTT
few	TRBD2	TRBV28	TRBJ2-1	CASSSSGLSSYNEQFF	TGTGCCAGCAGTTCTAGCGGCCTTAGCTCCTACAATGAGCAGTTCTTC